Following are 27 T cell receptor beta chains from one sample sequenced in a study of blood T cell repertoires in COVID-19. The data were produced by immunoSEQ multiplex PCR, yet TCRdb's version contains in-frame clones alone and is incomplete. The sample contains some 96,000 clones, around nine tenths of which appear only once. Sequences were obtained from peripheral blood. These receptors were taken from an older man with acute or convalescent COVID-19.

The V gene is TRBV2, the J gene TRBJ1-5; 10 positions agree with TRBD1. V lost 3 bases, J lost 8 bases, and 7 bases stayed unmatched. Germline loops: CDR1 SNHLY, CDR2 FYNNEI. The CDR3 is made up of 15 amino acids. For the CDR3, the DNA is TGTGCCAGCAGTGAGGACAGGGGGGAAGGAGAGCCCCAGCATTTT. Residues: CASSEDRGEGEPQHF.

The chain uses TRBV7-3 and TRBJ2-3; TRBD2 is a possible D gene (6 bases). The V gene's germline CDR1 is SGHTA and CDR2 FQGTGA. The V and J ends lost 1 base and 0 bases respectively, with 11 bases between them. The CDR3 extends over 16 amino acids. The CDR3 sequence: CASSLMGTYSTDTQYF. DNA for the CDR3: TGTGCCAGCAGCTTAATGGGGACTTACAGCACAGATACGCAGTATTTT.

This clone was seen more than once but under ten times. The DNA of the CDR3 is TGTGCCAGCAGCGTAGCGGGAGAAGGAGAGACCCAGTACTTC. This gives the protein CASSVAGEGETQYF. J is TRBJ2-5 and V is TRBV27, with 9 bases matching TRBD2. The junction had 6 bases not matched to a gene; V was cut back by 6 bases and J by 4 bases. The CDR3 contains 14 residues. The germline CDR1 and CDR2 sequences are MNHEY and SMNVEV (reference sequence).

The chain combines TRBV2 with TRBJ1-2, with 8 bases identical to TRBD1. J gave up 4 bases and V 3 bases, and 7 bases lay outside the gene matches. Germline V lookup: CDR1 SNHLY, CDR2 FYNNEI. This CDR3 has 15 amino acids. CDR3 protein: CASSEGQGATYGYTF. CDR3 DNA: TGTGCCAGCAGTGAGGGGCAGGGGGCTACCTATGGCTACACCTTC.

The CDR3: CASTHGVGELFF. In DNA, the CDR3 is TGTGCCAGCACCCACGGAGTCGGGGAGCTGTTTTTT. This chain joins TRBV2 and TRBJ2-2; D ambiguous. This CDR3 is built from 12 residues. Trimming removed 7 bases at V and 7 bases at J, with 10 bases between. The germline CDR1 and CDR2 sequences are SNHLY and FYNNEI.

This chain joins TRBV7-2 and TRBJ1-3; D is ambiguous. Trimming cost V 1 base and J 0 bases, with 7 bases left between them. The CDR3 runs to 15 residues. From germline, CDR1 is SGHTA and CDR2 FQGNSA. The CDR3 protein is CASSLVPRSGNTIYF. The CDR3 nucleotides are TGTGCCAGCAGCTTAGTTCCCCGCTCTGGAAACACCATATATTTT.

This clone was counted a single time. The V gene is TRBV24-1, the J gene TRBJ2-7; D is perhaps TRBD2 (5 bases). Trimming removed 5 bases from V and 7 bases from J, with 11 bases in between. The CDR3 length is 12 residues. Germline V gene data show CDR1 as KGHDR and CDR2 as SFDVKD. This CDR3 is CATSGPTGEQYF. CDR3 DNA: TGTGCCACCAGTGGGCCGACGGGGGAGCAGTACTTC.

In its sample, this clone was seen a few times. The chain recombines TRBV28 with TRBJ2-5; 9 positions agree with TRBD1. Trimming cost V 5 bases and J 5 bases; bases outside gene matches: 3. This CDR3 comprises 13 residues. Germline CDR1 is MDHEN and CDR2 is SYDVKM. The CDR3 sequence is CASSGQGLETQYF. CDR3 DNA sequence: TGTGCCAGCAGTGGACAGGGGCTGGAGACCCAGTACTTC.

The chain has TRBV7-2 and TRBJ2-1, with TRBD2 matching 15 bases. This CDR3 comprises 16 residues. CDR1 is SGHTA and CDR2 is FQGNSA in the germline V gene. V lost 3 bases and J lost 10; bases outside the gene matches: 7. The CDR3 DNA sequence: TGTGCCAGCAGCTTTGGACTAGCGGGAGGGGTAGGGGAGCAGTTCTTC. Its protein product is CASSFGLAGGVGEQFF.

This clone was counted once. This chain uses TRBV6-5 with TRBJ2-7, with TRBD2 matching over 9 bases. Germline V CDR1 and CDR2: MNHEY, SVGAGI. Trimming cost V 7 bases and J 4 bases; bases outside gene matches: 5. The CDR3 is 13 amino acids. In DNA form, the CDR3 reads TGTGCCAGCACTGGGGCGGGGGGGTACGAGCAGTACTTC. This encodes CASTGAGGYEQYF.

This clone was counted once. The rearrangement uses TRBV6-1 and TRBJ1-4, with D maybe TRBD1 (6 bases). Germline V gives CDR1 MNHNS, CDR2 SASEGT. Trimming cost V 2 bases and J 8 bases, with 9 bases left between them. CDR3 length: 13 residues. CDR3 in amino acids: CASSEYRAEKLFF. The CDR3 DNA is TGTGCCAGCAGTGAATACAGGGCCGAAAAACTGTTTTTT.

This chain joins TRBV7-2 and TRBJ2-7; D uncertain. Trimming removed 0 bases at V and 2 bases at J, with 11 bases between. Per germline, CDR1 SGHTA and CDR2 FQGNSA. This CDR3 contains 15 residues. This chain's CDR3 is CASSLALFETYEQYF. CDR3 in DNA: TGTGCCAGCAGCTTAGCGCTATTTGAAACCTACGAGCAGTACTTC.

This clone was counted a single time. The chain recombines TRBV28 with TRBJ2-7; 7 bases are shared with TRBD1. V dropped 5 bases and J dropped 0; count of bases not matched to a gene: 4. Germline values: CDR1 MDHEN, CDR2 SYDVKM. This CDR3 is 14 amino acids long. Here the CDR3 DNA reads TGTGCCAGCAGTATCCGACAGGGCTCCTACGAGCAGTACTTC. Its translation: CASSIRQGSYEQYF.

The chain links TRBV30 to TRBJ2-4; no clear D. This CDR3 is 15 amino acids long. Germline V lookup: CDR1 GTSNPN, CDR2 SVGIG (reference sequence). The V and J ends lost 1 base and 0 bases respectively, with 10 bases between them. This CDR3 reads CAWSASRGAKNIQYF. In nucleotides, the CDR3 is TGTGCCTGGAGTGCCTCCCGCGGAGCCAAAAACATTCAGTACTTC.

This chain joins TRBV9 and TRBJ2-1; weak D call: TRBD1 (5 bases). Germline values: CDR1 SGDLS, CDR2 YYNGEE. V was clipped by 3 bases and J by 0 bases, with 13 bases between them. This CDR3 region has 16 residues. CDR3 protein: CASSAYRLGSYNEQFF. CDR3 bases: TGTGCCAGCAGCGCATACAGGCTTGGCTCCTACAATGAGCAGTTCTTC.

This chain connects TRBV6-5 to TRBJ1-4; the D is unclear. Trimming shortened V by 0 bases and J by 3 bases, and 11 bases separated the two germline ends. This CDR3 comprises 16 residues. Germline assignment: CDR1 MNHEY and CDR2 SVGAGI. The CDR3 region is CASSYSGVVANEKLFF. CDR3 nucleotide sequence: TGTGCCAGCAGTTACTCGGGCGTCGTGGCTAATGAAAAACTGTTTTTT.

The chain carries TRBV4-1 and TRBJ2-3; 9 positions match TRBD2. The CDR3 sequence is 17 residues long. Germline V gene lookup returns CDR1 MGHRA and CDR2 YSYEKL. The V and J ends lost 1 base and 5 bases, in that order; junction bases with no gene match: 10. The CDR3 loop is CASSQVLAGLSIDTQYF. The CDR3 DNA reads TGCGCCAGCAGCCAAGTACTAGCGGGCCTCTCAATAGATACGCAGTATTTT.

The chain links TRBV6-5 to TRBJ1-2; D is perhaps TRBD1 (6 bases). The V gene's germline CDR1 is MNHEY and CDR2 SVGAGI. This CDR3 contains 13 residues. Trimming removed 5 bases from V and 2 bases from J, with 9 bases in between. CDR3 bases: TGTGCCAGCAGTCAGACAGGAAACTATGGCTACACCTTC. Translated, it gives CASSQTGNYGYTF.

The genes are TRBV11-2 and TRBJ2-5, with 9 bases matching TRBD2. There are 16 residues in the CDR3. Germline V lookup: CDR1 SGHAT, CDR2 FQNNGV. The V gene end was trimmed by 2 bases and the J gene end by 5 bases; junction bases not matched to a gene: 9. CDR3 sequence: CASSLTLGLAAETQYF. As DNA, the CDR3 is TGTGCCAGCAGCTTAACGCTGGGACTAGCAGCGGAGACCCAGTACTTC.

This chain links TRBV28 with TRBJ1-2, with a weak D call TRBD1 (6 bases). V was trimmed by 2 bases and J by 4 bases, leaving 17 bases between them. Per the germline V gene, CDR1 is MDHEN and CDR2 is SYDVKM. The CDR3 has 16 amino acids. The CDR3 nucleotides read TGTGCCAGCAGTTTAGTCGGGGGGGCCGAGACCTATGGCTACACCTTC. This codes for CASSLVGGAETYGYTF.

This chain links TRBV15 with TRBJ2-1, with 8 bases that match TRBD2. CDR1 is LNHNV and CDR2 is YYDKDF in the germline V gene (reference sequence). Trimming cost V 1 base and J 8 bases; bases outside gene matches: 13. CDR3 length equals 17 residues. CDR3 sequence reads: CATSRAPGGARIDEQFF. In DNA form, the CDR3 reads TGTGCCACCAGCAGAGCCCCGGGGGGGGCGCGGATCGATGAGCAGTTCTTC.

This clone was counted once. The V gene is TRBV9, the J gene TRBJ1-6, with TRBD1 identical over 7 bases. This CDR3 spans 17 amino acids. Looked up from germline, CDR1 is SGDLS and CDR2 is YYNGEE. Unmatched junction bases numbered 13, after V lost 0 bases and J lost 10 bases. The DNA for the CDR3 is TGTGCCAGCAGCGTAGACCCGGGAGGGGGCTTAGGATCACCCCTCCACTTT. Translation gives CASSVDPGGGLGSPLHF.

The rearrangement links TRBV5-4 to TRBJ2-7; D might be TRBD1 (6 bases). The ends were cut back, 4 bases at V and 0 bases at J, with 17 bases in the middle. CDR1 is SGHNT and CDR2 is YYREEE in the germline V gene (reference sequence). The CDR3 consists of 16 residues. The CDR3 sequence: CASSAGTSFSSYEQYF. The CDR3 DNA reads TGTGCCAGCAGCGCCGGGACATCCTTTTCCTCCTACGAGCAGTACTTC.

This chain connects TRBV14 to TRBJ1-4; 7 nucleotides line up with TRBD1. The J segment lost 8 bases and the V segment lost 4 bases, leaving 10 bases of the junction unmatched. CDR1 SGHDN and CDR2 FVKESK come from the germline V gene. The CDR3 loop spans 15 amino acids. DNA for the CDR3: TGTGCCAGCAGCCGTAGACAGGGCGTGGGAGAAAAACTGTTTTTT. Protein: CASSRRQGVGEKLFF.

This clone has only one observation. CDR3 nucleotides: TGTGCCAGCAGCTTAGACGGACAGATACCACCCTACGAGCAGTACTTC. The encoded protein is CASSLDGQIPPYEQYF. The chain carries TRBV7-6 and TRBJ2-7; D is possibly TRBD1 (6 bases). The CDR3 extends over 16 amino acids. CDR1 and CDR2 (germline): SGHVS, FNYEAQ. The ends were cut back, 1 base at V and 2 bases at J, with 15 bases in the middle. The whole variable domain, filled in from reference TRBV7-6 and TRBJ2-7, reads GAGVSQSPRYKVTKRGQDVALRCDPISGHVSLYWYRQALGQGPEFLTYFNYEAQQDKSGLPNDRFSAERPEGSISTLTIQRTEQRDSAMYRCASSLDGQIPPYEQYFGPGTRLTVT.

The genes are TRBV4-1 and TRBJ2-3; 11 bases align to TRBD2. Germline V gene data show CDR1 as MGHRA and CDR2 as YSYEKL. Trimming at V came to 4 bases and at J to 6 bases, leaving 3 bases not matched to a gene. This CDR3 has 14 amino acids. In nucleotides, the CDR3 is TGCGCCAGCAGCCGAACTAGCGGGAGCGATACGCAGTATTTT. Encoded protein: CASSRTSGSDTQYF.

This clone showed up just a few times. This sequence joins TRBV4-2 and TRBJ1-4; the D gene is possibly TRBD1 (5 bases). Trimming cost V 2 bases and J 1 base, with 14 bases left between them. This CDR3 comprises 17 residues. From germline, CDR1 is LGHNA and CDR2 YNFKEQ. CDR3 coding DNA: TGTGCCAGCAGCCAATCGGGACTAGACAGAACTAATGAAAAACTGTTTTTT. As protein: CASSQSGLDRTNEKLFF.